The following is a T cell receptor (beta chain) sequence with its context. Its antigen is not identified. With 9 bases clipped from V and 2 bases from J, the junction kept 10 bases outside the gene matches. Germline V gives CDR1 MDHEN, CDR2 SYDVKM. The CDR3 length is 14 residues. Sequenced by immunoSEQ multiplex PCR; TCRdb stores in-frame clones only, minus some. Of about 10,000 clones listed, 92% are singletons. The sample comes from a study of graft-versus-host responses after intestinal transplantation. Across the study: Grafts were multivisceral, liver-intestinal, or isolated intestinal. The study, taken as a whole, reports: Individuals who had graft-donor T cell macrochimerism had allografts that showed high graft-versus-host to host-versus-graft clonal ratios. Ileal or blood samples showed some GvH clones first, and such clones were also found in recipient marrow.

The sequence was collected from a human patient who received an intestinal transplant, so some T cells may come from the graft donor. This chain links TRBV28 with TRBJ2-7; 7 nucleotides line up with TRBD2. Here the sequenced sample was PBMCs, taken 65 to 70 days after transplant. CDR3 DNA sequence: TGTGCCAGACTCCTGAGCGGGATTCCCTACGAGCAGTACTTC. Its protein is CARLLSGIPYEQYF.